This TCR beta chain was identified in a study of shared T cell receptors in the human thymus. Sequencing used immunoSEQ multiplex PCR; TCRdb keeps in-frame clones, though not all of them. The repertoire consists of 650,000 to 950,000 clones, with roughly 88% occurring once and the leading ten covering roughly 0.01%. The CDR3 sequence is 18 residues long. The J segment lost 4 bases and the V segment lost 2 bases, leaving 16 bases of the junction unmatched. Germline CDR1 is GTSNPN and CDR2 is SVGIG (reference sequence). This sample also belongs to another study, concerning human thymus T cells. That work adds: Samples came from healthy Finnish infants during open corrective cardiac surgery. Thymus tissue was removed during corrective cardiac surgery. Overlap was high between thymic repertoires from unrelated individuals, as reported in related research.

Sequencing was performed on thymocytes. The genes are TRBV30 and TRBJ2-1; TRBD2 agrees at 8 bases. The source of this sequence is a girl under two years old with a congenital heart defect. CDR3 nucleotides: TGTGCCTGGAGTACGCCTATATTTAAGCGGGGGCCTTACAATGAGCAGTTCTTC. Translating it yields CAWSTPIFKRGPYNEQFF.